This TCR beta chain was found in a study of beta chain features in type 1 diabetes. Study outcomes and limitations: More deletions and fewer insertions at VDJ junctions were seen in type 1 diabetes patients.

A note on this clone: Its antigen is still unknown.

Only one heparinised blood draw was taken per donor, and its volume averaged around 100 mL. Germline assignment: CDR1 SGHRS and CDR2 YFSETQ. The J segment lost 8 bases and the V segment lost 4 bases, leaving 8 bases of the junction unmatched. The CDR3 is made up of 14 amino acids. The authors reverse transcribed all of the isolated RNA, so sequencing captured expressed TCRB transcripts. Profiled with immunoSEQ multiplex PCR; TCRdb holds only in-frame clones, not every one. The table shows 850,000 to 900,000 clones, with roughly 15% occurring only once. The receptor's source is a young woman in good health. The chain has TRBV5-1 and TRBJ2-1; 8 bases are shared with TRBD2. Sequences were obtained from naive CD4+ T cells from blood. CDR3 sequence (DNA): TGCGCCAGCAGCCCTTCTTCAGCGGGGGATGAGCAGTTCTTC. Translating gives CASSPSSAGDEQFF.